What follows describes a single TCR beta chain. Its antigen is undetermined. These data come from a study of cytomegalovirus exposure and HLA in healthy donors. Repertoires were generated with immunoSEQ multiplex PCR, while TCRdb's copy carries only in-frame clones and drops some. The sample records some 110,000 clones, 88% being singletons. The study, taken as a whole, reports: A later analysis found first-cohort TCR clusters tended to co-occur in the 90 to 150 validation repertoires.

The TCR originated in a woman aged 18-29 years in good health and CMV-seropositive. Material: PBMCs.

For the CDR3, the DNA is TGTGCCAGCAGCTTTGGGGGCGGCCTCCGGGGCTACACCTTC. As protein: CASSFGGGLRGYTF. The chain recombines TRBV5-4 with TRBJ1-2, with a possible D match to TRBD1 (6 bases). Germline-derived CDR1 and CDR2 are SGHNT and YYREEE (reference sequence). The CDR3 contains 14 residues. V was cut by 2 bases and J by 8 bases, with 16 bases left in between.